This T cell receptor beta chain originates from a study of post-analysis software for immune sequencing data. General study results and limits: Comparison of patients with controls showed a handful of TRBV segments more frequent in patients, TRBV5-6, TRBV5-1 and TRBV20-1 among them.

The TCR beta cDNA libraries contained unique molecular identifiers. TCRdb re-analysed the PCR reads in MiXCR, keeping a single row per CDR3 protein. Of approximately 770,000 distinct CDR3 sequences in the sample, around 46% were seen once. Germline values: CDR1 SEHNR, CDR2 FQNEAQ (reference sequence). CDR3 size: 17 residues. The ends were cut back, 5 bases at V and 1 base at J, with 20 bases in the middle. Notes on this clonotype: Its cognate antigen is unknown.

Sequencing used blood. The chain carries TRBV7-9 and TRBJ1-1; TRBD1 is a possible D gene (6 bases). This receptor was taken from a girl aged 5-17 years with multiple sclerosis. CDR3 coding DNA: TGTGCCAGCAGCAGGGACACGAGCCTCACCCGGAACACTGAAGCTTTCTTT. Translation: CASSRDTSLTRNTEAFF.